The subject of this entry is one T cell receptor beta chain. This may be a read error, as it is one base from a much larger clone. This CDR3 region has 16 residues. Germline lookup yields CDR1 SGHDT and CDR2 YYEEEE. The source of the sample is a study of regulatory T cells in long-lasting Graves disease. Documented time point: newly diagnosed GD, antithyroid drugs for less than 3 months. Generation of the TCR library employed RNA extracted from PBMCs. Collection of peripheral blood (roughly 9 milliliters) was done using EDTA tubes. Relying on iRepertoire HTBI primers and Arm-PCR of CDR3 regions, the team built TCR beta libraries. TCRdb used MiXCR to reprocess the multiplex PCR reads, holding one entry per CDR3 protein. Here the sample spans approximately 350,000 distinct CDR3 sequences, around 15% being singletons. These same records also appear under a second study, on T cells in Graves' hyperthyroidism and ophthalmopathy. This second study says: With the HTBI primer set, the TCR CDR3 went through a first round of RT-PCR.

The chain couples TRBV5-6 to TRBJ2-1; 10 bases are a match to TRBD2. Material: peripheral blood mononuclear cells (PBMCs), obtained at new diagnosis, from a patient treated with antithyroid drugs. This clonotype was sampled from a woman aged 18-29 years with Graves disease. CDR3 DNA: TGTGTCAGCAGCGCCTGGGGACTAGCGTACAACAATGAGCAGTTCTTC. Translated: CVSSAWGLAYNNEQFF.